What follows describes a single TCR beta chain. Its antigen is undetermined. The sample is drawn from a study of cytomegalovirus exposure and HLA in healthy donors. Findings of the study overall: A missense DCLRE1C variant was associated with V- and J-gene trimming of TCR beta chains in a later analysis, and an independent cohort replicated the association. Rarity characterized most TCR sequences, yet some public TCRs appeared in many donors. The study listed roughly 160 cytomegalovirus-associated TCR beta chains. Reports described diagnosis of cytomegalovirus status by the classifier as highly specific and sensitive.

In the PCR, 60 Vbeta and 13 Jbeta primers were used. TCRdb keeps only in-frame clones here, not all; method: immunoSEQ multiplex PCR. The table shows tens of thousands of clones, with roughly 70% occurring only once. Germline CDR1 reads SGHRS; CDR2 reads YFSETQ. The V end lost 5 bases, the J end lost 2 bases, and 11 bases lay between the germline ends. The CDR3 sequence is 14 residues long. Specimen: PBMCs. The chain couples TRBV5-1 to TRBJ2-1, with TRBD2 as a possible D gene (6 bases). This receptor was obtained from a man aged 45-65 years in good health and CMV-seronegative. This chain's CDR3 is CASRSRGTYNEQFF. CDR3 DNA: TGCGCCAGCAGGTCACGGGGGACCTACAATGAGCAGTTCTTC.